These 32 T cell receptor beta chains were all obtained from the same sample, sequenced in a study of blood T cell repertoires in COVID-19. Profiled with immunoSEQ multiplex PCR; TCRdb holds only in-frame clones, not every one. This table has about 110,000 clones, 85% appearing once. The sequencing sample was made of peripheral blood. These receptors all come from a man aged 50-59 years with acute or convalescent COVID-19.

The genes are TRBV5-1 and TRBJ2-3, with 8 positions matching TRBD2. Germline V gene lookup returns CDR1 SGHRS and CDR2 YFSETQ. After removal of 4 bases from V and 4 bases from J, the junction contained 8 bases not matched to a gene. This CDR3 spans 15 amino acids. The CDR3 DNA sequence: TGCGCCAGCAGCCCTACGGCGGGAGGAGCAGATACGCAGTATTTT. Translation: CASSPTAGGADTQYF.

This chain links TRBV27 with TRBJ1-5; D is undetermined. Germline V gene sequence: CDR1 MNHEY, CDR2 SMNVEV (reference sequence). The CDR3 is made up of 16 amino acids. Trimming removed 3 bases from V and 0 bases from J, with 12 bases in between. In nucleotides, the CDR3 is TGTGCCAGCAGTTTGAAGGAGCCTTATAGCAATCAGCCCCAGCATTTT. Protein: CASSLKEPYSNQPQHF.

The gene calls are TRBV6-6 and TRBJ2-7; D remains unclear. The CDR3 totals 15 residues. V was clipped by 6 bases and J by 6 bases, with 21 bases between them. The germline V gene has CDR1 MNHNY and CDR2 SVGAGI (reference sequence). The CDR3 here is CASSSTLSLFREQYF. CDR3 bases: TGTGCCAGCAGCTCTACGTTATCCTTGTTCCGCGAGCAGTACTTC.

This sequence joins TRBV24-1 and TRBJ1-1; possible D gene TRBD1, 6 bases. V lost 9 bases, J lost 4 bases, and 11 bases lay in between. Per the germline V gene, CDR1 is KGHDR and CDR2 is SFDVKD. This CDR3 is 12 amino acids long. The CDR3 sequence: CATGKGGTEAFF. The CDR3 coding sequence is TGTGCCACCGGTAAAGGGGGCACTGAAGCTTTCTTT.

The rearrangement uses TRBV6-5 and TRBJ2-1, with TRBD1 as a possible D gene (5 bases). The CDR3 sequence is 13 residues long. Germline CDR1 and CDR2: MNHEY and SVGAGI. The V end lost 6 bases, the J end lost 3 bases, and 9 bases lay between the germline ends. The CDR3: CASSQGSYNEQFF. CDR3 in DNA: TGTGCCAGCAGCCAGGGTAGCTACAATGAGCAGTTCTTC.

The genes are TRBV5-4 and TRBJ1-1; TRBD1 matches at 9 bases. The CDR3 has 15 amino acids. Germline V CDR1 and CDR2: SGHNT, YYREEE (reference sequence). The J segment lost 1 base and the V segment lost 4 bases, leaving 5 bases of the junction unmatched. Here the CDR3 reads CASSLQGAGNTEAFF. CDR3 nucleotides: TGTGCCAGCAGCCTACAGGGGGCCGGGAACACTGAAGCTTTCTTT.

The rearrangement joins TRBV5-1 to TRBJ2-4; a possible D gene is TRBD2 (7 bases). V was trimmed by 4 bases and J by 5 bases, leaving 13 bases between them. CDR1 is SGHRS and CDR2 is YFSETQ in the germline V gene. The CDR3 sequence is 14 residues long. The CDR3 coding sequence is TGCGCCAGCAGCAGGGGGGGTTTAGAAAACATTCAGTACTTC. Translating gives CASSRGGLENIQYF.

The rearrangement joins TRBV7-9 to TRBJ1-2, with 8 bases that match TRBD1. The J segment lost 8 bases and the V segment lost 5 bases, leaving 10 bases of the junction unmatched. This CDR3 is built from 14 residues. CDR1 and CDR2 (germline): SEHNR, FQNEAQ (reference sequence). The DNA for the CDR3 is TGTGCCAGCAGCCCTCAGGCACAGGGGGAGGGCTACACCTTC. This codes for CASSPQAQGEGYTF.

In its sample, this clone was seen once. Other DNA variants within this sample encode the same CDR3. The CDR3 DNA follows: TGTGCCAGCAGTTTATCCAGAAATCAGCCCCAGCATTTT. It codes for CASSLSRNQPQHF. The chain combines TRBV27 with TRBJ1-5; no definite D call. The germline V gene encodes CDR1 MNHEY and CDR2 SMNVEV (reference sequence). V was shortened by 0 bases and J by 4 bases, with 4 bases between the two germline ends. The CDR3 runs 13 residues.

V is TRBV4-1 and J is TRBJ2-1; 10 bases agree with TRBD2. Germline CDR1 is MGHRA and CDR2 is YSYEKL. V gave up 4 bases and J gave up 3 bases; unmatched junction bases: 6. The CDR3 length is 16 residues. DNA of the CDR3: TGCGCCAGCAGCCTCCGGACTAGCGGCTACTACAATGAGCAGTTCTTC. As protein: CASSLRTSGYYNEQFF.

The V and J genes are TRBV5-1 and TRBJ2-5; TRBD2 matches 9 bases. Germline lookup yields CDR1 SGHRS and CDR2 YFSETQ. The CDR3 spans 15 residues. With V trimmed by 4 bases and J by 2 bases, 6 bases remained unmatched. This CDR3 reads CASSPRTSVQETQYF. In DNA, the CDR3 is TGCGCCAGCAGCCCAAGGACTAGCGTACAAGAGACCCAGTACTTC.

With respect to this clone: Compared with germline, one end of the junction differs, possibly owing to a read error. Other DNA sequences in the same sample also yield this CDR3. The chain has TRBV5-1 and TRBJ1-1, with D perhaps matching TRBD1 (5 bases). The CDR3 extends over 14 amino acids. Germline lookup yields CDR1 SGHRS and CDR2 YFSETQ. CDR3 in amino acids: CASSLGQPNTEAFF. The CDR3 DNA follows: TGCGCCAGCAGCTTGGGACAGCCGAACACTGAAGCCTTCTTT.

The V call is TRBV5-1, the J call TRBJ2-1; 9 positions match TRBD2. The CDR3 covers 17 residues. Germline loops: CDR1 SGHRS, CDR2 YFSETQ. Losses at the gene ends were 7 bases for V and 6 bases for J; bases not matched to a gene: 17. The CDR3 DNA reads TGCGCCAGCCGGTTTGCCTTTGCGGGAGGGCCAGGCAATGAGCAGTTCTTC. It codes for CASRFAFAGGPGNEQFF.

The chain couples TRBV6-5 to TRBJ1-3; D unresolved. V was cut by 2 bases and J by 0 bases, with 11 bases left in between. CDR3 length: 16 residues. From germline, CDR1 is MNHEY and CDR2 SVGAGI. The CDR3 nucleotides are TGTGCCAGCAGTTACGGGAGGGCAGTCTCTGGAAACACCATATATTTT. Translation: CASSYGRAVSGNTIYF.

As DNA, the CDR3 is TGCAGCGTCGGGAGTGCCAAAAACATTCAGTACTTC. Protein: CSVGSAKNIQYF. The chain couples TRBV29-1 to TRBJ2-4; D is possibly TRBD2 (6 bases). The CDR3 contains 12 residues. The germline CDR1 and CDR2 sequences are SQVTM and ANQGSEA. Trimming took 6 bases from V and 1 from J, leaving 7 bases between them. Full variable domain (rest looked up from reference TRBV29-1 and TRBJ2-4): SAVISQKPSRDICQRGTSLTIQCQVDSQVTMMFWYRQQPGQSLTLIATANQGSEATYESGFVIDKFPISRPNLTFSTLTVSNMSPEDSSIYLCSVGSAKNIQYFGAGTRLSVL.

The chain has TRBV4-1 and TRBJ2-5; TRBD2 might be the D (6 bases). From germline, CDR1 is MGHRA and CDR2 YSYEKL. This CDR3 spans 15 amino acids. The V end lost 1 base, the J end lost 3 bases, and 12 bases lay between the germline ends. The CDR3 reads CASSQGRRGEETQYF. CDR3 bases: TGCGCCAGCAGCCAAGGCAGGCGCGGGGAAGAGACCCAGTACTTC.

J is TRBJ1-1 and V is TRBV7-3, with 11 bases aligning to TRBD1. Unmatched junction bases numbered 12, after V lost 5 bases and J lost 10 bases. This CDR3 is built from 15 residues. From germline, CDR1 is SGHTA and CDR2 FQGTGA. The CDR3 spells CASSPSGTGGMGAFF. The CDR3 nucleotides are TGTGCCAGCAGCCCATCTGGGACAGGGGGAATGGGAGCTTTCTTT.

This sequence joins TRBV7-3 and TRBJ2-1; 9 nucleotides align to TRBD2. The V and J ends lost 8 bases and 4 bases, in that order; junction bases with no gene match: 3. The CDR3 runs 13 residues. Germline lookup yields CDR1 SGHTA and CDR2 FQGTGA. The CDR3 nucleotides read TGTGCCAGCGGTAGCGGGAGATACAATGAGCAGTTCTTC. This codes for CASGSGRYNEQFF.

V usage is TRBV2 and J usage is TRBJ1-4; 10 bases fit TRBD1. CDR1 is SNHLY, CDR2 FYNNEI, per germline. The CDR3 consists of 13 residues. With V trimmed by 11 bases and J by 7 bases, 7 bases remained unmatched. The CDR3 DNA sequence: TGTGCCTCCCAGGACAGGGGGAGTGAAAAACTGTTTTTT. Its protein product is CASQDRGSEKLFF.

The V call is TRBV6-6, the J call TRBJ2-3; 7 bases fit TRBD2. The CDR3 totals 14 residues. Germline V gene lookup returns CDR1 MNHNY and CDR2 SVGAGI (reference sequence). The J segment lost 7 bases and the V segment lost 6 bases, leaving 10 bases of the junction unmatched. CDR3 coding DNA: TGTGCCAGCAGGGGGGAGGGCAGGTGGAATACGCAGTATTTT. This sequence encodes CASRGEGRWNTQYF.

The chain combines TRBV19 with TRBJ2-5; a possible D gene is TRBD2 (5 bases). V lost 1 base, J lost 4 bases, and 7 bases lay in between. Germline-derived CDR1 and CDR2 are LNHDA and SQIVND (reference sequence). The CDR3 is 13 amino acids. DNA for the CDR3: TGTGCCAGTAGTATAGCGGGGAGAGAGACCCAGTACTTC. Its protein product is CASSIAGRETQYF.

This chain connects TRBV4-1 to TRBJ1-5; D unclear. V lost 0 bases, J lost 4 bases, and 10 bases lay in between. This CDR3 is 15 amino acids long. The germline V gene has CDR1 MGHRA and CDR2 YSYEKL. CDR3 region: CASSQEAAGNQPQHF. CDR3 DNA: TGCGCCAGCAGCCAAGAAGCGGCGGGGAATCAGCCCCAGCATTTT.

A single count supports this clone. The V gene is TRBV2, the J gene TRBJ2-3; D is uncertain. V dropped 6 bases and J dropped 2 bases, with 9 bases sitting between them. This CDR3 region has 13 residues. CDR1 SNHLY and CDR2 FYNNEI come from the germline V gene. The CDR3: CASRAELTDTQYF. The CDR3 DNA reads TGTGCCAGCAGGGCGGAGCTCACAGATACGCAGTATTTT.

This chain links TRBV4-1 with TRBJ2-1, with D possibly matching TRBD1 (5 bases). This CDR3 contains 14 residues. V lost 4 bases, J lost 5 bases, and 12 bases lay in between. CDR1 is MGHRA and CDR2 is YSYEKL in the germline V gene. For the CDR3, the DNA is TGCGCCAGCAGCCGGGGCCCGGCAGACAATGAGCAGTTCTTC. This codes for CASSRGPADNEQFF.

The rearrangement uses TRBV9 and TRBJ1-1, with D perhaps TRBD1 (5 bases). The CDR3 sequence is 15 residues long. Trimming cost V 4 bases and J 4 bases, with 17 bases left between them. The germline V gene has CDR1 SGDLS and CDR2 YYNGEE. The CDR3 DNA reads TGTGCCAGCAGCCCCGGGGGGGTGGGGGGCACTGAAGCTTTCTTT. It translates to CASSPGGVGGTEAFF.

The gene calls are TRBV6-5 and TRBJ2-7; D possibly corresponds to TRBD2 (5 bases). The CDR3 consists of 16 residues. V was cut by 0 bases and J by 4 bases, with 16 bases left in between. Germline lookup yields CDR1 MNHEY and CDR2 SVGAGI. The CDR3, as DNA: TGTGCCAGCAGTTACTCGACCGGGATGCGAATTTACGAGCAGTACTTC. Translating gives CASSYSTGMRIYEQYF.

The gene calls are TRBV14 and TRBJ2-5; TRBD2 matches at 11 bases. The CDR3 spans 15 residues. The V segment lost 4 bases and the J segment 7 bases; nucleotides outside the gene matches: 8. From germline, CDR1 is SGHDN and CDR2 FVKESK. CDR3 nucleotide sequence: TGTGCCAGCAGCCCTAGCGGGAGGAGGGGATGGACCCAGTACTTC. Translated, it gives CASSPSGRRGWTQYF.

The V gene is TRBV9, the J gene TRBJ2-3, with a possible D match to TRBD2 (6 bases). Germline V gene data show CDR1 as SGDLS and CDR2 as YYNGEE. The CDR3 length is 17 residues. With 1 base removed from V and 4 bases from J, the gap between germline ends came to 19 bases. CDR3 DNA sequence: TGTGCCAGCAGCGTATTCGGAATTGGAGGGAGCGCAGATACGCAGTATTTT. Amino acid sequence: CASSVFGIGGSADTQYF.

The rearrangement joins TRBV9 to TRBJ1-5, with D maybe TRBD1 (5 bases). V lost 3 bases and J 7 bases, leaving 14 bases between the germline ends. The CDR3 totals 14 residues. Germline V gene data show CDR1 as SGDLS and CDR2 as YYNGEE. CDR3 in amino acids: CASSASGGGQPQHF. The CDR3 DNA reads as TGTGCCAGCAGCGCTTCAGGCGGGGGGCAGCCCCAGCATTTT.

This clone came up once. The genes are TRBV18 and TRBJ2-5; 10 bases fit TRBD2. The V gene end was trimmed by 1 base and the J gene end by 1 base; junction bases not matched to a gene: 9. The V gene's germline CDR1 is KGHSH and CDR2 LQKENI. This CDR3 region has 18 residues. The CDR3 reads CASSPLKRGLAVQETQYF. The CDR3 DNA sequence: TGTGCCAGCTCACCACTTAAGCGAGGACTAGCGGTCCAAGAGACCCAGTACTTC.

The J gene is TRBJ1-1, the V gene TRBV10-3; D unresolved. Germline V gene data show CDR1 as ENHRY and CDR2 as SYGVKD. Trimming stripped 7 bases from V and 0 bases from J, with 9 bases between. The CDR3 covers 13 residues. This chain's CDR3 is CAITDKMNTEAFF. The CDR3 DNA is TGTGCCATCACCGACAAGATGAACACTGAAGCTTTCTTT.

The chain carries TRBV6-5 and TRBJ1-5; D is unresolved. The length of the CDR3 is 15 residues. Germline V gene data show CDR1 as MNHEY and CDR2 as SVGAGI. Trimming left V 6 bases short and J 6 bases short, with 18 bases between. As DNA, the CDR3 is TGTGCCAGCAGCCGAACACCGGCGGGGATTCAGCCCCAGCATTTT. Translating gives CASSRTPAGIQPQHF.